The sequence of this T cell receptor (beta chain) was determined in a study of blood T cell repertoires in COVID-19. V shed 10 bases and J shed 1 base, with 23 bases lying between them. The CDR3 is 17 residues long. Germline V lookup: CDR1 LNHDA, CDR2 SQIVND (reference sequence). Measured with immunoSEQ multiplex PCR; TCRdb has only the in-frame clones, and not every one. This table has under 200,000 clones, 75% to 90% appearing once. The rearrangement uses TRBV19 and TRBJ1-5, with TRBD1 as a possible D gene (6 bases). This receptor was identified in an older woman who had recovered from COVID-19. The sequenced sample was PBMCs or T cells enriched from blood (not recorded which). As DNA, the CDR3 is TGTGCCACCAACACCGGGACACTTCTTAGGAGCAATCAGCCCCAGCATTTT. This translates into CATNTGTLLRSNQPQHF.